These 28 T cell receptor beta chains originate from one sample sequenced in a study of cytomegalovirus exposure and HLA in healthy donors. Primers: 60 Vbeta forward and 13 Jbeta reverse. Clones were sequenced by immunoSEQ multiplex PCR, and TCRdb holds only the in-frame ones, with some missing. The sample comprises approximately 200,000 clones, roughly four fifths of which are singletons, and 2.1% rests with the top ten. Sequenced material: PBMCs. These TCRs come from a woman aged 18-35 years in good health and CMV-seropositive.

In its sample, this clone was seen a few times. This chain uses TRBV5-5 with TRBJ1-6; TRBD1 matches 7 bases. This CDR3 spans 14 amino acids. Germline V CDR1 and CDR2: SGHKS, YYEKEE (reference sequence). Trimming removed 3 bases from V and 5 bases from J; junction bases left unmatched: 2. CDR3 nucleotide sequence: TGTGCCAGCAGCTCAGGGGGTAATAATTCACCCCTCCACTTT. Protein sequence: CASSSGGNNSPLHF.

The rearrangement joins TRBV6-4 to TRBJ2-1; 9 bases fit TRBD2. Trimming took 2 bases from V and 8 from J; bases not matched to a gene: 7. In germline, CDR1 is MRHNA, CDR2 SNTAGT. This CDR3 is built from 15 residues. CDR3 protein: CASSDSGGGAYEQFF. The CDR3 DNA is TGTGCCAGCAGTGACAGTGGCGGGGGGGCCTATGAGCAGTTCTTC.

CDR3 sequence (DNA): TGCGCCAGCAGCTTGGGAGGGGGCCAGGGGGGTACAGATACGCAGTATTTT. Amino acid sequence: CASSLGGGQGGTDTQYF. The V and J genes are TRBV5-1 and TRBJ2-3, with a tentative D call TRBD1 (7 bases). V lost 0 bases and J lost 3, with 17 bases in between. CDR1 is SGHRS and CDR2 is YFSETQ in the germline V gene. CDR3 length: 17 amino acids.

V and J are TRBV2 and TRBJ1-6, with 7 bases identical to TRBD1. The CDR3 length is 15 residues. J was trimmed by 6 bases and V by 7 bases; bases with no gene match: 9. Germline lookup yields CDR1 SNHLY and CDR2 FYNNEI. As DNA, the CDR3 is TGTGCCAGCACGACAGGGCGGTCCCTTAATTCACCCCTCCACTTT. Its protein product is CASTTGRSLNSPLHF. Using reference TRBV2 and TRBJ1-6 for the parts outside the CDR3, the full variable domain is EPEVTQTPSHQVTQMGQEVILRCVPISNHLYFYWYRQILGQKVEFLVSFYNNEISEKSEIFDDQFSVERPDGSNFTLKIRSTKLEDSAMYFCASTTGRSLNSPLHFGNGTRLTVT.

The chain is built from TRBV6-1 and TRBJ1-1; no definite D call. V dropped 3 bases and J dropped 5 bases, with 13 bases sitting between them. This CDR3 comprises 14 residues. Germline V gene sequence: CDR1 MNHNS, CDR2 SASEGT. CDR3 coding DNA: TGTGCCAGCAGTGATTGGACTGGTTTGACTGAAGCTTTCTTT. Encoded protein: CASSDWTGLTEAFF.

This clone was seen more than once but under ten times. The J gene is TRBJ2-3, the V gene TRBV7-3; the match to TRBD1 covers 8 bases. Per the germline V gene, CDR1 is SGHTA and CDR2 is FQGTGA. This CDR3 is built from 15 residues. Trimming removed 5 bases from V and 3 bases from J; junction bases left unmatched: 7. The CDR3 here is CASSKQGVRTDTQYF. In DNA, the CDR3 is TGTGCCAGCAGCAAACAGGGGGTACGGACAGATACGCAGTATTTT.

The chain joins TRBV6-5 to TRBJ2-1; 7 bases fit TRBD2. Germline V gene data show CDR1 as MNHEY and CDR2 as SVGAGI. The CDR3 extends over 15 amino acids. The ends lost 1 base at V and 5 bases at J; junction bases unmatched: 5. CDR3 sequence (DNA): TGTGCCAGCAGTTACTATCCTAGCGGCGACAATGAGCAGTTCTTC. Its protein is CASSYYPSGDNEQFF.

The CDR3 region has the DNA TGTGCCAGCAGCGAGAATGAGCAGTTCTTC. Translation gives CASSENEQFF. The chain combines TRBV7-9 with TRBJ2-1; D unclear. Germline values: CDR1 SEHNR, CDR2 FQNEAQ (reference sequence). V was trimmed by 5 bases and J by 7 bases, leaving 3 bases between them. CDR3 length: 10 residues.

This clone was detected once. This rearrangement joins TRBV27 to TRBJ2-4, with D possibly being TRBD1 (5 bases). The CDR3 is made up of 13 amino acids. The ends were cut back, 6 bases at V and 6 bases at J, with 12 bases in the middle. The germline gives CDR1 MNHEY, CDR2 SMNVEV (reference sequence). CDR3 coding DNA: TGTGCCAGCAGCCTTGACAGAGGAAACATTCAGTACTTC. Residues: CASSLDRGNIQYF.

The table lists this clone with a count of one. The chain links TRBV11-2 to TRBJ2-7, with unresolved D. Trimming shortened V by 1 base and J by 0 bases, and 7 bases separated the two germline ends. The germline V gene has CDR1 SGHAT and CDR2 FQNNGV. The CDR3 is 14 residues long. The CDR3 loop reads CASSLVTDSYEQYF. The CDR3 DNA reads TGTGCCAGCAGCTTAGTCACAGACTCCTACGAGCAGTACTTC.

The rearrangement uses TRBV6-6 and TRBJ2-7; D possibly corresponds to TRBD1 (6 bases). Per the germline V gene, CDR1 is MNHNY and CDR2 is SVGAGI (reference sequence). The CDR3 totals 13 residues. The germline V and J ends were trimmed by 6 bases and 3 bases, with 12 bases remaining between them. This CDR3 is CASREGQSYEQYF. The CDR3 DNA follows: TGTGCCAGCAGAGAAGGACAGAGCTACGAGCAGTACTTC.

The rearrangement links TRBV6-1 to TRBJ2-7, with 11 bases aligning to TRBD1. V was clipped by 3 bases and J by 6 bases; unmatched bases: 7. Germline V gene data show CDR1 as MNHNS and CDR2 as SASEGT. The CDR3 sequence is 15 residues long. In DNA, the CDR3 is TGTGCCAGCAGTGATTCTGGGACAGGGGGTCTCGAGCAGTACGTC. Protein sequence: CASSDSGTGGLEQYV.

The V call is TRBV19, the J call TRBJ1-1; TRBD1 is a possible D gene (5 bases). This CDR3 comprises 13 residues. Per germline, CDR1 LNHDA and CDR2 SQIVND (reference sequence). Deletions cut 6 bases from V and 3 bases from J, with 11 bases between. DNA of the CDR3: TGTGCCAGTAGCCAAGCCAGGGACACTGAAGCTTTCTTT. Translated: CASSQARDTEAFF.

This chain joins TRBV5-6 and TRBJ1-5, with D unresolved. CDR1 is SGHDT, CDR2 YYEEEE, per germline. V dropped 4 bases and J dropped 0 bases, with 5 bases sitting between them. There are 13 residues in the CDR3. CDR3 region: CASSPGSNQPQHF. CDR3 DNA sequence: TGTGCCAGCAGCCCAGGTAGCAATCAGCCCCAGCATTTT.

This chain joins TRBV7-9 and TRBJ1-4; D is uncertain. CDR1 and CDR2 from the germline V gene are SEHNR and FQNEAQ (reference sequence). The CDR3 has 13 residues. V was clipped by 6 bases and J by 7 bases, with 12 bases between them. The CDR3 DNA is TGTGCCAGCAGACCCCCGCTAGGTGAAAAACTGTTTTTT. Translated: CASRPPLGEKLFF. The full variable domain, its missing parts supplied by reference TRBV7-9 and TRBJ1-4, is DTGVSQNPRHKITKRGQNVTFRCDPISEHNRLYWYRQTLGQGPEFLTYFQNEAQLEKSRLLSDRFSAERPKGSFSTLEIQRTEQGDSAMYLCASRPPLGEKLFFGSGTQLSVL.

The rearrangement uses TRBV4-3 and TRBJ1-1, with D perhaps TRBD1 (5 bases). The germline V gene encodes CDR1 LGHNA and CDR2 YSLEER. The V end was cut by 0 bases, the J end by 5 bases, with 13 bases between. The CDR3 is 15 residues long. Here the CDR3 DNA reads TGCGCCAGCAGCCAAGACCCCCAGGGAAGAACTGAAGCTTTCTTT. It is translated as CASSQDPQGRTEAFF.

DNA for the CDR3: TGCGCCAGCAGCCAAGTTCTAGTCAACGAGCAGTACTTC. It yields the protein CASSQVLVNEQYF. The rearrangement joins TRBV4-1 to TRBJ2-7; the D is unclear. CDR1 is MGHRA, CDR2 YSYEKL, per germline. The CDR3 contains 13 residues. The V and J ends lost 1 base and 5 bases respectively, with 9 bases between them.

V is TRBV29-1 and J is TRBJ2-1, with TRBD1 as a possible D gene (5 bases). Looked up from germline, CDR1 is SQVTM and CDR2 is ANQGSEA. V lost 4 bases and J lost 0, with 13 bases in between. This CDR3 has 15 residues. In DNA form, the CDR3 reads TGCAGCGTTGGGGGCTCTCAAAGCTCCTACAATGAGCAGTTCTTC. Translating it yields CSVGGSQSSYNEQFF.

V and J are TRBV30 and TRBJ1-4; D is perhaps TRBD1 (6 bases). The CDR3 spans 18 residues. Trimming took 6 bases from V and 1 from J, leaving 24 bases between them. The germline V gene encodes CDR1 GTSNPN and CDR2 SVGIG (reference sequence). The CDR3 region has the DNA TGTGCCTGCTCAGCGGGGGCTTATCCACTGGGAACTAATGAAAAACTGTTTTTT. This codes for CACSAGAYPLGTNEKLFF.

This chain uses TRBV7-2 with TRBJ1-3, with 7 nucleotides matching TRBD1. CDR1 and CDR2 (germline): SGHTA, FQGNSA. The CDR3 length is 15 residues. After removal of 5 bases from V and 4 bases from J, the junction contained 8 bases not matched to a gene. CDR3 residues: CASSAYRGSGNTIYF. The CDR3, as DNA: TGTGCCAGCAGCGCCTACAGGGGCTCAGGAAACACCATATATTTT.

The V gene is TRBV10-3, the J gene TRBJ2-1, with 9 bases that match TRBD1. The J segment lost 1 base and the V segment lost 9 bases, leaving 4 bases of the junction unmatched. The germline V gene has CDR1 ENHRY and CDR2 SYGVKD. This CDR3 has 14 amino acids. CDR3 DNA: TGTGCCATTGCCGGGACAGGGTCCTACAATGAGCAGTTCTTC. Its translation is CAIAGTGSYNEQFF.

The chain is built from TRBV5-4 and TRBJ1-6, with a possible D match to TRBD1 (5 bases). Trimming left V 0 bases short and J 7 bases short, with 8 bases between. The CDR3 loop spans 14 amino acids. CDR1 SGHNT and CDR2 YYREEE come from the germline V gene (reference sequence). The CDR3 sequence: CASSLDAGNSPLHF. Here the CDR3 DNA reads TGTGCCAGCAGCTTGGACGCAGGGAATTCACCCCTCCACTTT. The full variable domain, rest sourced from reference TRBV5-4 and TRBJ1-6, is ETGVTQSPTHLIKTRGQQVTLRCSSQSGHNTVSWYQQALGQGPQFIFQYYREEENGRGNFPPRFSGLQFPNYSSELNVNALELDDSALYLCASSLDAGNSPLHFGNGTRLTVT.

The CDR3 DNA follows: TGTGCCAGCAGTGAAAGTGGTTGGACAATCACAGATACGCAGTATTTT. Amino acid sequence: CASSESGWTITDTQYF. The rearrangement uses TRBV6-1 and TRBJ2-3; possibly TRBD1 for D (5 bases). The CDR3 runs to 16 residues. Germline V gene data show CDR1 as MNHNS and CDR2 as SASEGT. Trimming took 2 bases from V and 2 from J, leaving 14 bases between them.

The chain employs TRBV10-3 and TRBJ1-6; 7 bases agree with TRBD1. Looked up from germline, CDR1 is ENHRY and CDR2 is SYGVKD. The CDR3 covers 13 residues. Unmatched junction bases numbered 4, after V lost 10 bases and J lost 4 bases. CDR3 DNA sequence: TGTGCCAACAGGGACAGTTATAATTCACCCCTCCACTTT. It codes for CANRDSYNSPLHF.

The table lists this clone with a few counts. The rearrangement links TRBV28 to TRBJ2-1, with TRBD1 identical over 10 bases. V dropped 2 bases and J dropped 8; count of bases not matched to a gene: 6. CDR3 length: 15 residues. Germline-derived CDR1 and CDR2 are MDHEN and SYDVKM. The CDR3 region has the DNA TGTGCCAGCAGTTTAACCGGGACAGGGGAGGATGAGCAGTTCTTC. Residues: CASSLTGTGEDEQFF.

The gene calls are TRBV11-2 and TRBJ2-5, with 9 bases aligning to TRBD2. CDR1 and CDR2 from the germline V gene are SGHAT and FQNNGV. Germline trimming cut 2 bases from V and 5 bases from J; bases unmatched to any gene: 12. The CDR3 has 17 amino acids. CDR3 in amino acids: CASSLTVAGGRRETQYF. CDR3 nucleotides: TGTGCCAGCAGCTTAACGGTGGCGGGGGGGCGTAGGGAGACCCAGTACTTC.

The rearrangement uses TRBV7-9 and TRBJ1-2, with 7 positions matching TRBD1. V lost 5 bases and J lost 4; bases outside the gene matches: 16. The CDR3 has 17 residues. Per germline, CDR1 SEHNR and CDR2 FQNEAQ (reference sequence). The CDR3 coding sequence is TGTGCCAGCAGCGACACACCAGGGCGACAGGGAGGCTATGGCTACACCTTC. Translating it yields CASSDTPGRQGGYGYTF.

The rearrangement joins TRBV30 to TRBJ1-4; 8 nucleotides match TRBD1. After removal of 3 bases from V and 4 bases from J, the junction contained 7 bases not matched to a gene. CDR3 length equals 15 residues. From germline, CDR1 is GTSNPN and CDR2 SVGIG (reference sequence). This chain's CDR3 is CAWSSGGARNEKLFF. In DNA, the CDR3 is TGTGCCTGGAGCTCAGGGGGCGCGCGTAATGAAAAACTGTTTTTT.